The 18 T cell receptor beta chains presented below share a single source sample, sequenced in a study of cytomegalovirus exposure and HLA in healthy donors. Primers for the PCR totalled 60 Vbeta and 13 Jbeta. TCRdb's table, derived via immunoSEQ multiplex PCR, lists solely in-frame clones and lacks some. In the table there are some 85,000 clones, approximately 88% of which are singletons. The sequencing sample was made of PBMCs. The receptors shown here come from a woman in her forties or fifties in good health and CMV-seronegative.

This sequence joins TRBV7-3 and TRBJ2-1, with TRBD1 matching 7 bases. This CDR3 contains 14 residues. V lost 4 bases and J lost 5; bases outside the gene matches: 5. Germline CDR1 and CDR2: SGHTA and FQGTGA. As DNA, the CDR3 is TGTGCCAGCAGCTATACAGGGGCGAACAATGAGCAGTTCTTC. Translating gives CASSYTGANNEQFF.

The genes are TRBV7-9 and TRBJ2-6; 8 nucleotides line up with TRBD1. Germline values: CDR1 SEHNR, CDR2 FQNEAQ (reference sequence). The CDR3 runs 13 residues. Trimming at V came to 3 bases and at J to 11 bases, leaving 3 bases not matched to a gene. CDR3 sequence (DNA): TGTGCCAGCAGCTTTGGACAGGGTCACGTCCTGACTTTC. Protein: CASSFGQGHVLTF.

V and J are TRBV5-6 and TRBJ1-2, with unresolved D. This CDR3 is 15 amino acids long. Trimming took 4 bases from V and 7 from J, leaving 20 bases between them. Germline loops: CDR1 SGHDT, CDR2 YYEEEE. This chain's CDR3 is CASSPTPPKSGGYTF. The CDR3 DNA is TGTGCCAGCAGCCCCACCCCTCCGAAATCAGGTGGCTACACCTTC.

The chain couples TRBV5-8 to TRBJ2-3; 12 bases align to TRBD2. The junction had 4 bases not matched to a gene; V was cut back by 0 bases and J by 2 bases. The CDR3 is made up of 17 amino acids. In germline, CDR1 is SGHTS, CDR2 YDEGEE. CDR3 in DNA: TGTGCCAGCAGCTTGGCTGGACTAGCGGGGTCCACAGATACGCAGTATTTT. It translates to CASSLAGLAGSTDTQYF.

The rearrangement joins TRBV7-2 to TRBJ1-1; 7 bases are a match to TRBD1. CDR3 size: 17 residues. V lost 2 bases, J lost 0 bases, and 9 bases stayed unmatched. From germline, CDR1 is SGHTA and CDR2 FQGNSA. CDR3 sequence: CASSLPGQPVMNTEAFF. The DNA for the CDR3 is TGTGCCAGCAGCTTACCGGGACAGCCCGTTATGAACACTGAAGCTTTCTTT.

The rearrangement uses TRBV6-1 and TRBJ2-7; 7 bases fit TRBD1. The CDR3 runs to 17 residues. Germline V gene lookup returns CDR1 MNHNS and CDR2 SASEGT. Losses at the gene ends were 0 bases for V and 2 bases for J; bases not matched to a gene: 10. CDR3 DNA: TGTGCCAGCAGTGAAGCGCAAGGGGGACAGCTGACCTACGAGCAGTACTTC. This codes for CASSEAQGGQLTYEQYF.

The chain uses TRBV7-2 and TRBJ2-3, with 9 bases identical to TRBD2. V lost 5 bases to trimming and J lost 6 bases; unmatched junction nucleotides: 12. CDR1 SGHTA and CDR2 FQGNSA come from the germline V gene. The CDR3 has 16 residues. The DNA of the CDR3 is TGTGCCAGCAGCCCTCCTCTTGGCGGGGGGGCCGATACGCAGTATTTT. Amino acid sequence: CASSPPLGGGADTQYF. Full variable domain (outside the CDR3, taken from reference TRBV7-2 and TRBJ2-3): GAGVSQSPSNKVTEKGKDVELRCDPISGHTALYWYRQSLGQGLEFLIYFQGNSAPDKSGLPSDRFSAERTGGSVSTLTIQRTQQEDSAVYLCASSPPLGGGADTQYFGPGTRLTVL.

CDR3 in amino acids: CASSVGGGDYGYTF. Here the CDR3 DNA reads TGTGCCAGCAGCGTAGGGGGGGGCGACTATGGCTACACCTTC. The genes are TRBV9 and TRBJ1-2; D may be TRBD1 (6 bases). In germline, CDR1 is SGDLS, CDR2 YYNGEE. The CDR3 runs to 14 residues. The V and J ends lost 0 bases and 3 bases respectively, with 9 bases between them.

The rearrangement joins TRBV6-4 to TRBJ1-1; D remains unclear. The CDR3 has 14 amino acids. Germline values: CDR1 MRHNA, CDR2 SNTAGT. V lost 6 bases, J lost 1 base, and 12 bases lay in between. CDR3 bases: TGTGCCAGCAGAAGCGACGAACGGAACACTGAAGCTTTCTTT. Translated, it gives CASRSDERNTEAFF.

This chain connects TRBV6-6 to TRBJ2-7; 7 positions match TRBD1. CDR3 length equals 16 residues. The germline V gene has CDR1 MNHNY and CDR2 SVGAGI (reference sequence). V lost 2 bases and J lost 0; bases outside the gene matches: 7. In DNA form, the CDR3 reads TGTGCCAGCAGTTACAGGGGGCAGAAGAGCTCCTACGAGCAGTACTTC. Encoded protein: CASSYRGQKSSYEQYF.

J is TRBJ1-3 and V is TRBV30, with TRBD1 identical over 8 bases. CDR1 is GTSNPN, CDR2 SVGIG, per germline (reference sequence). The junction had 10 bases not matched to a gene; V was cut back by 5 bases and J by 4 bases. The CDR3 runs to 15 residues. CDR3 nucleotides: TGTGCCTGGCGGGGTAGACAGGGGAGCGGAAACACCATATATTTT. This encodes CAWRGRQGSGNTIYF.

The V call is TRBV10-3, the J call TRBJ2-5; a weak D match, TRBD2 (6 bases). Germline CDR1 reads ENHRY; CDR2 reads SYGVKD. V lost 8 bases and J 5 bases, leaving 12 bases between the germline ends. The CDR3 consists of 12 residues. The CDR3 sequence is CAIGGSRETQYF. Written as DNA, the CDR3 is TGTGCCATCGGAGGGAGTCGGGAGACCCAGTACTTC.

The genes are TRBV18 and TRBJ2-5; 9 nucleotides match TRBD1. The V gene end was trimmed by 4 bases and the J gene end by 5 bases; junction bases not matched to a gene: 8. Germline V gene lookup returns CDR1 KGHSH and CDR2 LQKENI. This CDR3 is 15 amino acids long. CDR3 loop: CASSLRTGVGETQYF. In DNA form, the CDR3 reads TGTGCCAGCTCACTTCGGACAGGGGTAGGGGAGACCCAGTACTTC. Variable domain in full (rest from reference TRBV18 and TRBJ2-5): NAGVMQNPRHLVRRRGQEARLRCSPMKGHSHVYWYRQLPEEGLKFMVYLQKENIIDESGMPKERFSAEFPKEGPSILRIQQVVRGDSAAYFCASSLRTGVGETQYFGPGTRLLVL.

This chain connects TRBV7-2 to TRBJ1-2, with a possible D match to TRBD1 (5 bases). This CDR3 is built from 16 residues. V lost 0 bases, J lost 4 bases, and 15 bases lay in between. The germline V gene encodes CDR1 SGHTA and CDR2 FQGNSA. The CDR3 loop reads CASSLARQTGTYGYTF. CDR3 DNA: TGTGCCAGCAGCTTAGCGCGACAGACTGGAACCTATGGCTACACCTTC.

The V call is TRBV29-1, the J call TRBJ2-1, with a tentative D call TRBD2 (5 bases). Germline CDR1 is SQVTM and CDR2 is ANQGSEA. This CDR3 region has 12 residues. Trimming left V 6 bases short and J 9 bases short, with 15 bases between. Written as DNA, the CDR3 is TGCAGCGTGGAACACCTCCGGGGTGAGCAGTTCTTC. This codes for CSVEHLRGEQFF.

The CDR3: CASRRTGQGAYEQYF. The CDR3 DNA reads TGTGCCAGTAGACGAACGGGACAGGGGGCCTACGAGCAGTACTTC. V and J are TRBV19 and TRBJ2-7; 11 nucleotides line up with TRBD1. From germline, CDR1 is LNHDA and CDR2 SQIVND (reference sequence). V lost 6 bases, J lost 2 bases, and 6 bases stayed unmatched. This CDR3 comprises 15 residues.

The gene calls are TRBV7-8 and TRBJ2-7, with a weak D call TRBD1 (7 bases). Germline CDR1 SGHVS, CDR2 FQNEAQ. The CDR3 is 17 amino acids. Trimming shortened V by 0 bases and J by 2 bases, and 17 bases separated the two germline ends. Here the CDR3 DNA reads TGTGCCAGCAGCTTAGCGTCAGGGGGACGGAGGGCCTACGAGCAGTACGTC. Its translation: CASSLASGGRRAYEQYV.

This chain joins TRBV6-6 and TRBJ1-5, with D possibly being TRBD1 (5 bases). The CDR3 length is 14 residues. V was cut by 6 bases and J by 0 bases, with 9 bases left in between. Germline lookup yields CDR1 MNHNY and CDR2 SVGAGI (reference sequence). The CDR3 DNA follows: TGTGCCAGCAGCCCTGACAGTAGCAATCAGCCCCAGCATTTT. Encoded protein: CASSPDSSNQPQHF.